The next 28 T cell receptor beta chains were all read from a single sample in a study of STAT3 mutations in large granular lymphocyte leukemia. No antigen has been identified for these receptors. The repertoire was sequenced with immunoSEQ multiplex PCR; TCRdb's copy has only in-frame clones and lacks some. The table includes a few thousand clones, around 48% detected once. Study-wide results and limits: At least one immunodominant TCR beta clonotype appeared in every T-cell large granular lymphocyte leukemia patient.

Sequenced sample: peripheral blood mononuclear cells. The receptor source for this set is a woman in her seventies with T-cell large granular lymphocyte leukemia. Some clones in this sample may be carry-over from other donors' samples.

This clone was observed a single time. The chain recombines TRBV18 with TRBJ1-4; tentative D call: TRBD1 (6 bases). The germline V and J ends were trimmed by 6 bases and 4 bases, with 15 bases remaining between them. There are 15 residues in the CDR3. Per germline, CDR1 KGHSH and CDR2 LQKENI. This CDR3 is CASSIGQIINEKLFF. The CDR3 bases are TGTGCCAGCTCGATCGGACAGATTATTAATGAAAAACTGTTTTTT.

The CDR3 is CASSETDPGGYEQYF. In DNA form, the CDR3 reads TGTGCCAGCAGTGAAACCGACCCAGGCGGCTACGAGCAGTACTTC. The chain has TRBV25-1 and TRBJ2-7; D remains unclear. This CDR3 comprises 15 residues. In germline, CDR1 is MGHDK, CDR2 SYGVNS. Deletions cut 2 bases from V and 3 bases from J, with 14 bases between.

CDR3 residues: CASSRDGTQPQHF. For the CDR3, the DNA is TGTGCCAGCAGCCGGGACGGGACTCAGCCCCAGCATTTT. The chain is built from TRBV5-4 and TRBJ1-5, with D maybe TRBD1 (5 bases). V was pared by 4 bases and J by 6 bases, with 11 bases between. CDR3 length: 13 amino acids. Per germline, CDR1 SGHNT and CDR2 YYREEE (reference sequence).

DNA for the CDR3: TGTGCCTGGACCGCCGCTATGAACACTGAAGCTTTCTTT. As protein: CAWTAAMNTEAFF. The chain links TRBV30 to TRBJ1-1; D is ambiguous. Between the trimmed V and J ends, which lost 4 bases and 0 bases, there was a span of 9 bases. From germline, CDR1 is GTSNPN and CDR2 SVGIG (reference sequence). This CDR3 has 13 residues.

The chain carries TRBV29-1 and TRBJ2-3, with D possibly matching TRBD2 (6 bases). V was clipped by 4 bases and J by 0 bases, with 17 bases between them. CDR3 length: 16 amino acids. Germline V gene data show CDR1 as SQVTM and CDR2 as ANQGSEA. The CDR3 region has the DNA TGCAGCGTTGTGGGACTGATTACCCCTAGCACAGATACGCAGTATTTT. The encoded protein is CSVVGLITPSTDTQYF.

The rearrangement uses TRBV29-1 and TRBJ2-1; no clear D gene. The V end was cut by 4 bases, the J end by 4 bases, with 5 bases between. In germline, CDR1 is SQVTM, CDR2 ANQGSEA. This CDR3 contains 11 residues. CDR3 sequence: CSVGLYNEQFF. The DNA for the CDR3 is TGCAGCGTTGGGCTATACAATGAGCAGTTCTTC.

In DNA form, the CDR3 reads TGTGCCAGCAGCTCGGGACTCCTGTATGGCTACACCTTC. Translation: CASSSGLLYGYTF. The J gene is TRBJ1-2, the V gene TRBV5-6; D possibly corresponds to TRBD1 (5 bases). Germline V CDR1 and CDR2: SGHDT, YYEEEE. Trimming removed 3 bases from V and 5 bases from J, with 11 bases in between. The CDR3 consists of 13 residues.

The CDR3 DNA reads as TGTGCCAGCAGCTCTGTTGGGGTGAACACTGAAGCTTTCTTT. Translation gives CASSSVGVNTEAFF. The V and J genes are TRBV5-6 and TRBJ1-1; the D is unclear. Trimming took 3 bases from V and 0 from J, leaving 9 bases between them. Looked up from germline, CDR1 is SGHDT and CDR2 is YYEEEE. CDR3 length: 14 amino acids.

The chain has TRBV13 and TRBJ2-2; a weak D match, TRBD2 (5 bases). This CDR3 is 15 amino acids long. Trimming left V 7 bases short and J 5 bases short, with 17 bases between. From germline, CDR1 is PRHDT and CDR2 FYEKMQ (reference sequence). The CDR3 coding sequence is TGTGCCAGCATATCGAGGGTCTCGAGAACCGGGGAGCTGTTTTTT. Translated: CASISRVSRTGELFF.

The chain joins TRBV4-1 to TRBJ2-7, with 9 positions matching TRBD1. This CDR3 contains 15 residues. Germline values: CDR1 MGHRA, CDR2 YSYEKL. V gave up 5 bases and J gave up 3 bases; unmatched junction bases: 8. CDR3 residues: CASSYLGDRVYEQYF. CDR3 bases: TGCGCCAGCAGCTATTTGGGGGACAGGGTCTACGAGCAGTACTTC.

This clone has just one count. The CDR3 here is CAWSVDGRDWVSSYNEQFF. In DNA, the CDR3 is TGTGCCTGGAGTGTAGATGGGAGAGATTGGGTGAGCTCCTACAATGAGCAGTTCTTC. The V and J genes are TRBV30 and TRBJ2-1, with D perhaps TRBD2 (5 bases). V dropped 0 bases and J dropped 0 bases, with 21 bases sitting between them. CDR1 and CDR2 (germline): GTSNPN, SVGIG (reference sequence). The CDR3 has 19 amino acids.

J is TRBJ2-1 and V is TRBV5-1; perhaps TRBD1 as D (6 bases). V lost 1 base to trimming and J lost 4 bases, with 12 bases between them. This CDR3 has 15 residues. In germline, CDR1 is SGHRS, CDR2 YFSETQ. CDR3 loop: CASSLTGTTYNEQFF. For the CDR3, the DNA is TGCGCCAGCAGCTTGACAGGGACGACGTACAATGAGCAGTTCTTC.

This chain joins TRBV5-1 and TRBJ1-2; a weak D match, TRBD1 (5 bases). This CDR3 contains 15 residues. With 1 base removed from V and 5 bases from J, the gap between germline ends came to 15 bases. CDR1 is SGHRS and CDR2 is YFSETQ in the germline V gene. In DNA form, the CDR3 reads TGCGCCAGCAGCTTGTTTGGCAGAGGGGAGTATGGCTACACCTTC. Residues: CASSLFGRGEYGYTF.

V gene TRBV5-1 combines with J gene TRBJ2-5; 8 bases align to TRBD2. Trimming cost V 4 bases and J 5 bases; bases outside gene matches: 10. Germline assignment: CDR1 SGHRS and CDR2 YFSETQ. The CDR3 spans 15 residues. CDR3 region: CASSMGLVFRETQYF. CDR3 nucleotides: TGCGCCAGCAGCATGGGACTAGTGTTCCGGGAGACCCAGTACTTC. Full variable domain (outside the CDR3, taken from reference TRBV5-1 and TRBJ2-5): KAGVTQTPRYLIKTRGQQVTLSCSPISGHRSVSWYQQTPGQGLQFLFEYFSETQRNKGNFPGRFSGRQFSNSRSEMNVSTLELGDSALYLCASSMGLVFRETQYFGPGTRLLVL.

This chain joins TRBV18 and TRBJ2-1; perhaps TRBD2 as D (6 bases). V lost 0 bases, J lost 9 bases, and 15 bases lay in between. The CDR3 is 15 amino acids. Per the germline V gene, CDR1 is KGHSH and CDR2 is LQKENI. The CDR3: CASSPPRWPRGEQFF. CDR3 bases: TGTGCCAGCTCACCACCGCGTTGGCCGCGGGGTGAGCAGTTCTTC.

This clone was detected only once. The CDR3 loop reads CASSLGRTEAFF. CDR3 bases: TGTGCCAGCAGCTTGGGGAGGACTGAAGCTTTCTTT. V usage is TRBV5-4 and J usage is TRBJ1-1; D is uncertain. CDR3 length: 12 residues. Germline assignment: CDR1 SGHNT and CDR2 YYREEE (reference sequence). Trimming removed 0 bases at V and 5 bases at J, with 5 bases between.

This chain joins TRBV5-4 and TRBJ2-1; 9 bases match TRBD2. Trimming at V came to 0 bases and at J to 0 bases, leaving 4 bases not matched to a gene. This CDR3 spans 17 amino acids. Germline V lookup: CDR1 SGHNT, CDR2 YYREEE (reference sequence). The CDR3 sequence is CASSLAAGGSSYNEQFF. The CDR3 DNA sequence: TGTGCCAGCAGCTTGGCGGCGGGAGGGAGCTCCTACAATGAGCAGTTCTTC.

The chain employs TRBV27 and TRBJ2-7; 14 nucleotides match TRBD2. From germline, CDR1 is MNHEY and CDR2 SMNVEV (reference sequence). The CDR3 sequence is 16 residues long. V was pared by 6 bases and J by 3 bases, with 7 bases of the junction left unmatched. The DNA of the CDR3 is TGTGCCAGCAGGGGACTAGCGGGAGTGTTGGGCTACGAGCAGTACTTC. Residues: CASRGLAGVLGYEQYF.

The gene calls are TRBV7-9 and TRBJ2-1; D is tentatively TRBD1 or TRBD2 (5 bases each). V was clipped by 1 base and J by 8 bases, with 9 bases between them. This CDR3 is built from 13 residues. The germline CDR1 and CDR2 sequences are SEHNR and FQNEAQ (reference sequence). CDR3 in DNA: TGTGCCAGCAGCTTAGTAAGGGGAGATGAGCAGTTCTTC. This codes for CASSLVRGDEQFF.

The chain uses TRBV29-1 and TRBJ2-7; D remains ambiguous. Germline loops: CDR1 SQVTM, CDR2 ANQGSEA. The germline V and J ends were trimmed by 6 bases and 3 bases, with 18 bases remaining between them. This CDR3 has 14 amino acids. The CDR3 DNA reads TGCAGCGTAGTCCCTAGAGGAGTAGGCTACGAGCAGTACTTC. Its protein is CSVVPRGVGYEQYF.

This clone came up once. The chain couples TRBV18 to TRBJ2-5; TRBD1 matches 10 bases. The CDR3 covers 14 residues. Trimming took 8 bases from V and 4 from J; bases not matched to a gene: 7. Per the germline V gene, CDR1 is KGHSH and CDR2 is LQKENI. The CDR3 here is CASTGGQGGETQYF. In DNA, the CDR3 is TGTGCCAGCACGGGAGGACAGGGGGGAGAGACCCAGTACTTC.

This clone was counted only a few times. This chain joins TRBV12-5 and TRBJ1-2; the D gene is possibly TRBD1 (5 bases). The CDR3 is 13 residues long. The germline CDR1 and CDR2 sequences are LGHNT and FRNRAP. V shed 1 base and J shed 8 bases, with 11 bases lying between them. CDR3 amino acids: CASGLGEGYGYTF. The CDR3 DNA reads as TGTGCTAGTGGTTTGGGGGAGGGGTACGGCTACACCTTC.

The rearrangement joins TRBV5-5 to TRBJ1-1; D is uncertain. The CDR3 extends over 12 amino acids. The V end was cut by 2 bases, the J end by 3 bases, with 5 bases between. From germline, CDR1 is SGHKS and CDR2 YYEKEE (reference sequence). In DNA, the CDR3 is TGTGCCAGCAGCTTTAGGGACACTGAAGCTTTCTTT. This encodes CASSFRDTEAFF.

The CDR3 loop is CASSLGFSSREQYF. DNA of the CDR3: TGTGCCAGCAGCTTGGGCTTTTCGTCCCGCGAGCAGTACTTC. The chain carries TRBV5-4 and TRBJ2-7, with D hard to call. V was pared by 0 bases and J by 6 bases, with 13 bases between. This CDR3 has 14 residues. Germline CDR1 SGHNT, CDR2 YYREEE (reference sequence).

This rearrangement joins TRBV5-4 to TRBJ2-7; the match to TRBD1 covers 9 bases. Trimming removed 3 bases from V and 6 bases from J; junction bases left unmatched: 4. Germline CDR1 is SGHNT and CDR2 is YYREEE (reference sequence). The CDR3 contains 13 residues. The CDR3 region has the DNA TGTGCCAGCAGCTCGGGACAGGGCGCCGAGCAGTACTTC. This translates into CASSSGQGAEQYF.

The chain recombines TRBV7-2 with TRBJ1-2, with a weak D call TRBD1 (6 bases). This CDR3 contains 14 residues. Germline V CDR1 and CDR2: SGHTA, FQGNSA. Trimming cost V 6 bases and J 4 bases, with 15 bases left between them. The CDR3 reads CASSSTGTPYGYTF. CDR3 DNA sequence: TGTGCCAGCAGTTCAACAGGGACCCCCTATGGCTACACCTTC.

This clone turned up a few times. The chain carries TRBV28 and TRBJ2-7; possibly TRBD2 for D (6 bases). Germline-derived CDR1 and CDR2 are MDHEN and SYDVKM. V lost 7 bases and J 1 base, leaving 17 bases between the germline ends. This CDR3 is 15 amino acids long. CDR3 residues: CASIGSRDLSYEQYF. CDR3 sequence (DNA): TGTGCCAGCATAGGCTCCCGGGACTTATCCTACGAGCAGTACTTC.

A few counts support this clone. J is TRBJ2-7 and V is TRBV5-4, with a weak D call TRBD1 (6 bases). Germline CDR1 SGHNT, CDR2 YYREEE (reference sequence). CDR3 size: 14 residues. V was cut by 4 bases and J by 1 base, with 12 bases left in between. CDR3 coding DNA: TGTGCCAGCAGCACCGGGACAAAATCCTACGAGCAGTACTTC. Protein: CASSTGTKSYEQYF.